The 31 T cell receptor beta chains below come from one sample, sequenced in a study of beta chain features in type 1 diabetes. Study observations and caveats: The study found moderately but significantly shorter TCRB CDR3s in all four CD4+ subsets of Type 1 diabetes patients.

The authors reverse transcribed all of the isolated RNA, so sequencing captured expressed TCRB transcripts. Profiling relied on immunoSEQ multiplex PCR, and the TCRdb table lists in-frame clones only, not all of them. The sample gives approximately 250,000 clones, about a tenth of which show up once; around 0.017% is in the top ten. These receptors' targets are unknown. Specimen: naive CD4+ T cells from blood. The receptor set was obtained from a man aged 30 to 45 with type 1 diabetes.

The genes are TRBV11-2 and TRBJ2-1, with 7 positions matching TRBD1. With V trimmed by 3 bases and J by 3 bases, 8 bases remained unmatched. In germline, CDR1 is SGHAT, CDR2 FQNNGV. This CDR3 region has 16 residues. The CDR3 sequence: CASSFLQGLSYNEQFF. In DNA, the CDR3 is TGTGCCAGCAGCTTCTTACAGGGGCTTAGCTACAATGAGCAGTTCTTC.

This clone was counted only a few times. The chain joins TRBV29-1 to TRBJ2-2; 11 bases map to TRBD2. This CDR3 contains 17 residues. V trimming: 7 bases; J trimming: 4 bases; junction bases outside the gene matches: 14. CDR1 and CDR2 (germline): SQVTM, ANQGSEA. The CDR3 reads CSGGVAGGPMGTGELFF. In nucleotides, the CDR3 is TGCAGCGGAGGGGTAGCGGGGGGGCCCATGGGCACCGGGGAGCTGTTTTTT.

In its sample, this clone was seen a few times. This chain uses TRBV7-9 with TRBJ2-1, with D maybe TRBD2 (5 bases). The germline CDR1 and CDR2 sequences are SEHNR and FQNEAQ (reference sequence). Trimming took off 7 bases at V and 8 bases at J, with 15 bases between the two ends. The CDR3 runs 13 residues. The CDR3 reads CASTEAPSDEQFF. The CDR3 nucleotides read TGTGCCAGCACGGAGGCCCCTTCCGATGAGCAGTTCTTC.

This clone appeared a few times. This sequence joins TRBV28 and TRBJ2-3; 9 nucleotides line up with TRBD1. Germline values: CDR1 MDHEN, CDR2 SYDVKM. V trimming: 6 bases; J trimming: 3 bases; junction bases outside the gene matches: 4. The CDR3 runs 14 residues. CDR3 sequence (DNA): TGTGCCAGCAGGACTGGACAGGGGACAGATACGCAGTATTTT. Protein product: CASRTGQGTDTQYF. Complete variable domain (other parts from reference TRBV28 and TRBJ2-3): DVKVTQSSRYLVKRTGEKVFLECVQDMDHENMFWYRQDPGLGLRLIYFSYDVKMKEKGDIPEGYSVSREKKERFSLILESASTNQTSMYLCASRTGQGTDTQYFGPGTRLTVL.

This clone was detected a few times. This sequence joins TRBV30 and TRBJ2-2; 9 nucleotides align to TRBD1. V was pared by 6 bases and J by 5 bases, with 10 bases of the junction left unmatched. Per germline, CDR1 GTSNPN and CDR2 SVGIG (reference sequence). This CDR3 region has 15 residues. DNA of the CDR3: TGTGCCTGCATTGGGGACAGGGTGGGGACCGGGGAGCTGTTTTTT. It translates to CACIGDRVGTGELFF. The whole variable domain, remainder taken from reference TRBV30 and TRBJ2-2, is SQTIHQWPATLVQPVGSPLSLECTVEGTSNPNLYWYRQAAGRGLQLLFYSVGIGQISSEVPQNLSASRPQDRQFILSSKKLLLSDSGFYLCACIGDRVGTGELFFGEGSRLTVL.

V is TRBV27 and J is TRBJ2-5; D perhaps matches TRBD1 (6 bases). The germline CDR1 and CDR2 sequences are MNHEY and SMNVEV (reference sequence). This CDR3 contains 13 residues. The V end lost 4 bases, the J end lost 2 bases, and 8 bases lay between the germline ends. The CDR3 protein is CASSYREQETQYF. CDR3 in DNA: TGTGCCAGCAGTTACAGGGAACAAGAGACCCAGTACTTC.

This clone has only a few counts. This chain links TRBV2 with TRBJ1-6; D may be TRBD1 (5 bases). The CDR3 consists of 14 residues. Per germline, CDR1 SNHLY and CDR2 FYNNEI. V was pared by 7 bases and J by 8 bases, with 15 bases between. The CDR3 coding sequence is TGTGCCAGCAAAGGGACTGTTGTGGATTCACCCCTCCACTTT. This gives the protein CASKGTVVDSPLHF.

This clone was counted between two and nine times. The V call is TRBV28, the J call TRBJ2-5, with D possibly matching TRBD1 (6 bases). The germline V gene encodes CDR1 MDHEN and CDR2 SYDVKM. CDR3 size: 14 residues. V was trimmed by 10 bases and J by 2 bases, leaving 17 bases between them. The CDR3, as DNA: TGTGCCACCGAACAGGGATTTACGCAAGAGACCCAGTACTTC. Translating it yields CATEQGFTQETQYF.

V and J are TRBV7-2 and TRBJ2-7, with no clear D. The germline CDR1 and CDR2 sequences are SGHTA and FQGNSA. V was trimmed by 1 base and J by 6 bases, leaving 13 bases between them. The CDR3 extends over 14 amino acids. Here the CDR3 DNA reads TGTGCCAGCAGCTTAGGGGCTCCTCCGCGCGAGCAGTACTTC. Its translation: CASSLGAPPREQYF.

The chain links TRBV9 to TRBJ1-6; 8 positions match TRBD1. V shed 3 bases, J shed 10 bases, and the junction held 12 bases outside the gene matches. Germline values: CDR1 SGDLS, CDR2 YYNGEE. The CDR3 spans 16 residues. The CDR3 DNA sequence: TGTGCCAGCAGCGGAGGCAAGGACAGGGCCCCATCACCCCTCCACTTT. Translating it yields CASSGGKDRAPSPLHF.

The sample holds a few counts of this clone. The V and J genes are TRBV19 and TRBJ2-5; possible D gene TRBD1, 6 bases. Between the trimmed V and J ends, which lost 8 bases and 2 bases, there was a span of 9 bases. Per the germline V gene, CDR1 is LNHDA and CDR2 is SQIVND (reference sequence). The CDR3 spans 12 residues. The CDR3 coding sequence is TGTGCCAGTGGCCAGGGGCAAGAGACCCAGTACTTC. This gives the protein CASGQGQETQYF.

This clone was seen only a few times. The rearrangement links TRBV5-6 to TRBJ1-4; TRBD1 might be the D (6 bases). The germline CDR1 and CDR2 sequences are SGHDT and YYEEEE. V shed 2 bases and J shed 8 bases, with 16 bases lying between them. This CDR3 region has 15 residues. The DNA for the CDR3 is TGTGCCAGCAGCTTACAGGGAAGGATTCGCGAAAAACTGTTTTTT. Translated, it gives CASSLQGRIREKLFF. The whole variable domain, filled in from reference TRBV5-6 and TRBJ1-4, reads DAGVTQSPTHLIKTRGQQVTLRCSPKSGHDTVSWYQQALGQGPQFIFQYYEEEERQRGNFPDRFSGHQFPNYSSELNVNALLLGDSALYLCASSLQGRIREKLFFGSGTQLSVL.

This clone has more than one count but fewer than ten. The chain employs TRBV9 and TRBJ1-2; 7 nucleotides agree with TRBD1. Per germline, CDR1 SGDLS and CDR2 YYNGEE. The CDR3 covers 13 residues. The junction had 4 bases not matched to a gene; V was cut back by 4 bases and J by 4 bases. The chain's CDR3 is CASSTGTAYGYTF. The CDR3 DNA is TGTGCCAGCAGCACCGGGACAGCCTATGGCTACACCTTC.

This clone has more than one count but fewer than ten. DNA of the CDR3: TGTGCCAGCAGCTTCCGGGACCGAGCCGGGAGGCAGTACTTC. Encoded protein: CASSFRDRAGRQYF. The chain is built from TRBV7-9 and TRBJ2-7, with TRBD2 as a possible D gene (6 bases). Per the germline V gene, CDR1 is SEHNR and CDR2 is FQNEAQ (reference sequence). Deletions cut 3 bases from V and 9 bases from J, with 18 bases between. The CDR3 sequence is 14 residues long. Together with reference TRBV7-9 and TRBJ2-7, the CDR3 gives the full variable domain: DTGVSQNPRHKITKRGQNVTFRCDPISEHNRLYWYRQTLGQGPEFLTYFQNEAQLEKSRLLSDRFSAERPKGSFSTLEIQRTEQGDSAMYLCASSFRDRAGRQYFGPGTRLTVT.

The rearrangement links TRBV2 to TRBJ2-1; weak D call: TRBD1 (6 bases). Trimming removed 11 bases from V and 3 bases from J, with 11 bases in between. The length of the CDR3 is 12 residues. Germline lookup yields CDR1 SNHLY and CDR2 FYNNEI. The CDR3: CAGRQDYNEQFF. For the CDR3, the DNA is TGTGCCGGTAGACAGGACTACAATGAGCAGTTCTTC.

The chain combines TRBV4-2 with TRBJ2-2, with 9 bases matching TRBD2. CDR1 is LGHNA and CDR2 is YNFKEQ in the germline V gene. The CDR3 sequence is 15 residues long. V was clipped by 0 bases and J by 7 bases; unmatched bases: 3. CDR3 residues: CASSQDLAGNGELFF. In DNA, the CDR3 is TGTGCCAGCAGCCAAGATCTAGCGGGGAACGGGGAGCTGTTTTTT.

The rearrangement uses TRBV11-2 and TRBJ1-5, with TRBD1 matching over 11 bases. Germline-derived CDR1 and CDR2 are SGHAT and FQNNGV. This CDR3 is 18 amino acids long. J was trimmed by 0 bases and V by 5 bases; bases with no gene match: 9. The CDR3 region is CASSGRTGGLYSNQPQHF. CDR3 DNA: TGTGCCAGCAGCGGCCGGACAGGGGGCCTTTATAGCAATCAGCCCCAGCATTTT.

This clone was seen more than once but under ten times. J is TRBJ2-7 and V is TRBV7-2; 9 bases line up with TRBD1. V lost 5 bases, J lost 5 bases, and 4 bases stayed unmatched. CDR3 length: 13 amino acids. Germline V gene sequence: CDR1 SGHTA, CDR2 FQGNSA. The CDR3 region has the DNA TGTGCCAGCAGCCGGGACAGGGACCACGAGCAGTACTTC. Its translation is CASSRDRDHEQYF. Full variable domain (outside the CDR3, taken from reference TRBV7-2 and TRBJ2-7): GAGVSQSPSNKVTEKGKDVELRCDPISGHTALYWYRQSLGQGLEFLIYFQGNSAPDKSGLPSDRFSAERTGGSVSTLTIQRTQQEDSAVYLCASSRDRDHEQYFGPGTRLTVT.

The table lists this clone with a few counts. The CDR3 sequence: CASSPWTGTATGELFF. Here the CDR3 DNA reads TGCGCCAGCAGCCCCTGGACAGGGACGGCCACCGGGGAGCTGTTTTTT. V and J are TRBV5-1 and TRBJ2-2; 8 nucleotides agree with TRBD1. V lost 4 bases and J lost 4; bases outside the gene matches: 9. The CDR3 is made up of 16 amino acids. CDR1 and CDR2 from the germline V gene are SGHRS and YFSETQ. Based on the CDR3 plus reference TRBV5-1 and TRBJ2-2, the full variable domain is KAGVTQTPRYLIKTRGQQVTLSCSPISGHRSVSWYQQTPGQGLQFLFEYFSETQRNKGNFPGRFSGRQFSNSRSEMNVSTLELGDSALYLCASSPWTGTATGELFFGEGSRLTVL.

The CDR3 loop is CASSYVPGQNTEAFF. The CDR3 coding sequence is TGTGCCAGCAGTTACGTACCAGGGCAAAACACTGAAGCTTTCTTT. The rearrangement joins TRBV6-5 to TRBJ1-1, with D perhaps matching TRBD1 (5 bases). Trimming removed 2 bases at V and 2 bases at J, with 12 bases between. This CDR3 comprises 15 residues. CDR1 MNHEY and CDR2 SVGAGI come from the germline V gene.

The rearrangement joins TRBV10-3 to TRBJ2-1; D is unresolved. The CDR3 length is 13 residues. CDR1 and CDR2 from the germline V gene are ENHRY and SYGVKD. V was trimmed by 7 bases and J by 8 bases, leaving 15 bases between them. DNA of the CDR3: TGTGCCATCACCAAAAGGTCAGGTGATGAGCAGTTCTTC. Translated, it gives CAITKRSGDEQFF.

This clone was observed a few times. This chain joins TRBV21-1 and TRBJ2-5; TRBD2 is the table's D call and was not checked against the DNA. TRBV21-1 is a recognized pseudogene. This CDR3 is 15 amino acids long. CDR3: CASSQPLAGKETQYF. In nucleotides, the CDR3 is TGTGCCAGCAGCCAACCTCTAGCGGGAAAGGAGACCCAGTACTTC.

This clone was observed a few times. V usage is TRBV5-6 and J usage is TRBJ1-2, with TRBD1 matching 12 bases. Germline V CDR1 and CDR2: SGHDT, YYEEEE. With V trimmed by 3 bases and J by 9 bases, 3 bases remained unmatched. The CDR3 consists of 13 residues. This CDR3 is CASSWGQGASYTF. Here the CDR3 DNA reads TGTGCCAGCAGCTGGGGACAGGGGGCAAGCTACACCTTC.

The chain joins TRBV7-3 to TRBJ2-1; perhaps TRBD2 as D (5 bases). The germline gives CDR1 SGHTA, CDR2 FQGTGA. This CDR3 contains 15 residues. The ends were cut back, 5 bases at V and 0 bases at J, with 11 bases in the middle. The CDR3 loop is CASSLAPSSYNEQFF. In DNA form, the CDR3 reads TGTGCCAGCAGCCTAGCACCGAGCTCCTACAATGAGCAGTTCTTC.

This clone was detected a few times. This chain joins TRBV27 and TRBJ2-7; a weak D match, TRBD2 (5 bases). The V and J ends lost 3 bases and 3 bases respectively, with 15 bases between them. CDR1 MNHEY and CDR2 SMNVEV come from the germline V gene (reference sequence). This CDR3 contains 15 residues. The CDR3 spells CASSLALGRDYEQYF. The DNA for the CDR3 is TGTGCCAGCAGTTTGGCCCTAGGACGGGACTACGAGCAGTACTTC.

This clone was seen more than once but under ten times. This chain links TRBV7-9 with TRBJ1-5, with D uncertain. This CDR3 is built from 12 residues. V gave up 5 bases and J gave up 4 bases, with 6 bases separating them. Germline CDR1 reads SEHNR; CDR2 reads FQNEAQ (reference sequence). The CDR3 loop reads CASSPINQPQHF. CDR3 bases: TGTGCCAGCAGCCCCATTAATCAGCCCCAGCATTTT. The whole variable domain, remainder taken from reference TRBV7-9 and TRBJ1-5, is DTGVSQNPRHKITKRGQNVTFRCDPISEHNRLYWYRQTLGQGPEFLTYFQNEAQLEKSRLLSDRFSAERPKGSFSTLEIQRTEQGDSAMYLCASSPINQPQHFGDGTRLSIL.

The V and J genes are TRBV19 and TRBJ2-2; 10 nucleotides match TRBD1. Germline CDR1 is LNHDA and CDR2 is SQIVND (reference sequence). The J segment lost 7 bases and the V segment lost 7 bases, leaving 6 bases of the junction unmatched. The CDR3 is made up of 14 amino acids. As DNA, the CDR3 is TGTGCCAGTATGGGACAGGGGAGTAACGGGGAGCTGTTTTTT. It codes for CASMGQGSNGELFF.

This clone was counted only a few times. For the CDR3, the DNA is TGTGCCAGCGGCCGACAGACCGGGGAGCTGTTTTTT. This sequence encodes CASGRQTGELFF. The chain recombines TRBV7-3 with TRBJ2-2; tentative D call: TRBD1 (5 bases). CDR3 size: 12 residues. CDR1 SGHTA and CDR2 FQGTGA come from the germline V gene. Trimming removed 8 bases at V and 5 bases at J, with 9 bases between. The full variable domain, rest sourced from reference TRBV7-3 and TRBJ2-2, is GAGVSQTPSNKVTEKGKYVELRCDPISGHTALYWYRQSLGQGPEFLIYFQGTGAADDSGLPNDRFFAVRPEGSVSTLKIQRTERGDSAVYLCASGRQTGELFFGEGSRLTVL.

This clone was recorded a few times. The V gene is TRBV5-6, the J gene TRBJ1-2; tentative D call: TRBD1 (5 bases). The CDR3 covers 15 residues. Per the germline V gene, CDR1 is SGHDT and CDR2 is YYEEEE. Between the trimmed V and J ends, which lost 4 bases and 8 bases, there was a span of 21 bases. The CDR3 sequence is CASSPPNRGVTGYTF. In DNA form, the CDR3 reads TGTGCCAGCAGCCCCCCAAACCGGGGGGTAACCGGCTACACCTTC.

The chain joins TRBV5-4 to TRBJ1-6, with D tentatively TRBD1 (5 bases). The CDR3 extends over 17 amino acids. Germline V gene sequence: CDR1 SGHNT, CDR2 YYREEE (reference sequence). V was cut by 4 bases and J by 3 bases, with 17 bases left in between. CDR3 bases: TGTGCCAGCAGCCGGAAAGGAGGGGCCGACTATAATTCACCCCTCCACTTT. As protein: CASSRKGGADYNSPLHF. Drawing the rest from reference TRBV5-4 and TRBJ1-6, the complete variable domain is ETGVTQSPTHLIKTRGQQVTLRCSSQSGHNTVSWYQQALGQGPQFIFQYYREEENGRGNFPPRFSGLQFPNYSSELNVNALELDDSALYLCASSRKGGADYNSPLHFGNGTRLTVT.

The chain carries TRBV7-3 and TRBJ1-1; possibly TRBD1 for D (6 bases). Germline CDR1 SGHTA, CDR2 FQGTGA. Trimming took off 6 bases at V and 1 base at J, with 9 bases between the two ends. There are 13 residues in the CDR3. The CDR3 sequence: CASSAQGNTEAFF. CDR3 bases: TGTGCCAGCAGTGCACAGGGGAACACTGAAGCTTTCTTT.